This T cell receptor (beta chain) was sequenced during a study of T-cell memory formation after mild COVID-19. TCRdb reprocessed the 5' RACE reads with MiXCR, giving one entry per CDR3 protein. In the table there are under 250,000 distinct CDR3 sequences, 7.5% to 10% of which are singletons. CDR1 SGDLS and CDR2 YYNGEE come from the germline V gene. Losses at the gene ends were 3 bases for V and 1 base for J; bases not matched to a gene: 8. This CDR3 comprises 19 residues. This clonotype was picked up a small number of times. Sequenced material: PBMCs or a T cell subset sorted from them (not recorded which). The chain recombines TRBV9 with TRBJ2-4; 15 nucleotides match TRBD2. The sequence was collected from a man between 18 and 35 years old who had mild COVID-19 (a few samples of this study predate the infection). Cell type and time point are not known. The chain's CDR3 is CASSARPGTSGGAKNIQYF. In nucleotides, the CDR3 is TGTGCCAGCAGCGCCCGTCCCGGGACTAGCGGGGGGGCCAAAAACATTCAGTACTTC.